This entry concerns a single T cell receptor (beta chain). Its antigen is unknown. The data derive from a study of T cell responses to AZD1222 COVID-19 vaccine. Broader study findings: In all cases, repertoires were sampled only after the peak T cell response. Donors were mostly white British, more females; clonal diversity possibly underestimated. Targeting of unmutated variant regions was reportedly seen in nearly half of spike-specific TCRs.

TCRdb keeps only in-frame clones here, not all; method: immunoSEQ multiplex PCR. Of approximately 90,000 clones listed, roughly 85% are singletons. Between the trimmed V and J ends, which lost 1 base and 0 bases, there was a span of 14 bases. This CDR3 is 16 amino acids long. CDR1 is SGHRS, CDR2 YFSETQ, per germline. J is TRBJ2-7 and V is TRBV5-1; D ambiguous. This sample comprised peripheral blood, obtained on day 0 of AZD1222 vaccination. The TCR was taken from an adult in good health. CDR3 loop: CASSLKQLSNSYEQYF. The CDR3 bases are TGCGCCAGCAGCTTGAAACAGCTTTCTAACTCCTACGAGCAGTACTTC.